Below are 25 T cell receptor beta chains sequenced from a single sample in a study of cytomegalovirus exposure and HLA in healthy donors. Assay used: immunoSEQ multiplex PCR; TCRdb lists only in-frame clones, some missing. Of more than 150,000 clones listed, about 80% were seen once; the top ten hold approximately 3%. Sequencing was carried out using PBMCs. The receptors stem from a woman younger than 30 in good health and CMV-seropositive.

This sequence joins TRBV5-4 and TRBJ1-2; no definite D call. The V end lost 0 bases, the J end lost 2 bases, and 8 bases lay between the germline ends. CDR1 and CDR2 from the germline V gene are SGHNT and YYREEE (reference sequence). The CDR3 is made up of 14 amino acids. CDR3 coding DNA: TGTGCCAGCAGCTTGGGGGCCAGCAACTATGGCTACACCTTC. Amino acid sequence: CASSLGASNYGYTF.

V usage is TRBV7-6 and J usage is TRBJ1-6, with 12 bases that match TRBD1. Germline V CDR1 and CDR2: SGHVS, FNYEAQ. The CDR3 length is 16 residues. V lost 1 base and J lost 8; bases outside the gene matches: 3. The chain's CDR3 is CASSLEGTGGHSPLHF. The CDR3 DNA follows: TGTGCCAGCAGCTTAGAAGGGACAGGGGGCCATTCACCCCTCCACTTT.

This chain connects TRBV29-1 to TRBJ2-2; weak D call: TRBD1 (6 bases). Trimming shortened V by 7 bases and J by 0 bases, and 12 bases separated the two germline ends. Germline CDR1 SQVTM, CDR2 ANQGSEA. The CDR3 spans 14 residues. The CDR3 DNA is TGCAGCGGCCGACAGGCCGCGAACACCGGGGAGCTGTTTTTT. It translates to CSGRQAANTGELFF.

This clone was recorded once. The V gene is TRBV4-3, the J gene TRBJ2-3; 9 bases line up with TRBD2. V was clipped by 4 bases and J by 1 base; unmatched bases: 6. Germline loops: CDR1 LGHNA, CDR2 YSLEER. The CDR3 loop spans 16 amino acids. As DNA, the CDR3 is TGCGCCAGCAGCCCGAGGGCTAGCGGGGGCACAGATACGCAGTATTTT. Protein: CASSPRASGGTDTQYF.

The chain uses TRBV11-3 and TRBJ2-2; D perhaps matches TRBD2 (6 bases). Trimming took off 4 bases at V and 4 bases at J, with 10 bases between the two ends. Germline values: CDR1 SGHNT, CDR2 YENEEA. There are 14 residues in the CDR3. The CDR3: CASSSGEVTGELFF. CDR3 nucleotides: TGTGCCAGCAGCTCGGGGGAGGTCACCGGGGAGCTGTTTTTT.

The chain carries TRBV2 and TRBJ1-2, with a tentative D call TRBD1 (6 bases). CDR1 and CDR2 (germline): SNHLY, FYNNEI. The CDR3 is 17 amino acids. Trimming stripped 5 bases from V and 0 bases from J, with 19 bases between. CDR3 amino acids: CASSIETGTLTNYGYTF. CDR3 nucleotides: TGTGCCAGCAGTATAGAGACCGGGACACTGACTAACTATGGCTACACCTTC.

This clone was seen once. Here the CDR3 DNA reads TGTGCCAGCAGCGAAGGGGTCTTCCTTAATGAAAAACTGTTTTTT. Translated: CASSEGVFLNEKLFF. The chain links TRBV7-9 to TRBJ1-4, with D perhaps matching TRBD1 (5 bases). Germline V CDR1 and CDR2: SEHNR, FQNEAQ (reference sequence). Trimming shortened V by 5 bases and J by 4 bases, and 14 bases separated the two germline ends. This CDR3 contains 15 residues.

The chain combines TRBV6-5 with TRBJ1-1; 7 bases fit TRBD1. CDR3 length equals 13 residues. Germline CDR1 MNHEY, CDR2 SVGAGI. The V segment lost 10 bases and the J segment 4 bases; nucleotides outside the gene matches: 9. The CDR3 here is CAIRGGARTEAFF. CDR3 coding DNA: TGTGCCATCAGGGGGGGGGCGCGCACTGAAGCTTTCTTT.

The V and J genes are TRBV29-1 and TRBJ1-2; maybe TRBD1 (5 bases). This CDR3 is 12 amino acids long. Trimming stripped 7 bases from V and 8 bases from J, with 17 bases between. The V gene's germline CDR1 is SQVTM and CDR2 ANQGSEA. For the CDR3, the DNA is TGCAGCGGGGATCAGACAGCCGCCGGCTACACCTTC. The encoded protein is CSGDQTAAGYTF.

The chain uses TRBV6-1 and TRBJ1-3, with D possibly being TRBD1 (6 bases). The CDR3 extends over 13 amino acids. Germline CDR1 MNHNS, CDR2 SASEGT. V was trimmed by 2 bases and J by 5 bases, leaving 7 bases between them. CDR3: CASSETGRNTIYF. The CDR3 bases are TGTGCCAGCAGTGAAACAGGGAGAAACACCATATATTTT.

V usage is TRBV7-6 and J usage is TRBJ1-2; no reliable D call. Germline V lookup: CDR1 SGHVS, CDR2 FNYEAQ. V was cut by 1 base and J by 5 bases, with 8 bases left in between. The CDR3 runs 13 residues. CDR3 protein: CASSLESSYGYTF. The CDR3 nucleotides are TGTGCCAGCAGCTTAGAATCGAGTTATGGCTACACCTTC.

This clone was counted a single time. This sequence joins TRBV4-1 and TRBJ2-3; 8 nucleotides line up with TRBD2. Germline lookup yields CDR1 MGHRA and CDR2 YSYEKL. This CDR3 has 16 residues. V lost 1 base to trimming and J lost 4 bases; unmatched junction nucleotides: 7. The CDR3 DNA sequence: TGCGCCAGCAGCCAAGTCGAGGCCGGGGGGGCAGATACGCAGTATTTT. Translating it yields CASSQVEAGGADTQYF.

V usage is TRBV5-1 and J usage is TRBJ1-5; no firm D call. Per germline, CDR1 SGHRS and CDR2 YFSETQ. The CDR3 length is 14 residues. The V gene lost 1 base and the J gene lost 1 base, with 6 bases spanning the gap. Here the CDR3 DNA reads TGCGCCAGCAGCTTGATCGGGAGCAATCAGCCCCAGCATTTT. Its translation is CASSLIGSNQPQHF.

This chain joins TRBV6-1 and TRBJ1-1; D uncertain. CDR1 MNHNS and CDR2 SASEGT come from the germline V gene. The CDR3 has 14 amino acids. Trimming shortened V by 0 bases and J by 1 base, and 6 bases separated the two germline ends. In nucleotides, the CDR3 is TGTGCCAGCAGTGAAGCGCGGGGGAACACTGAAGCTTTCTTT. Translating it yields CASSEARGNTEAFF.

The CDR3 DNA sequence: TGCGCCAGCCACTCGGGGTATGAGCAGTTCTTC. This gives the protein CASHSGYEQFF. This chain uses TRBV5-1 with TRBJ2-1; D is possibly TRBD2 (5 bases). Germline CDR1 and CDR2: SGHRS and YFSETQ. V dropped 7 bases and J dropped 8 bases, with 10 bases sitting between them. This CDR3 has 11 residues.

This sequence joins TRBV4-2 and TRBJ2-1, with no clear D. The CDR3 has 15 residues. Germline V CDR1 and CDR2: LGHNA, YNFKEQ. Trimming took off 2 bases at V and 5 bases at J, with 13 bases between the two ends. CDR3 amino acids: CASSQQSSDNNEQFF. The CDR3 nucleotides read TGTGCCAGCAGCCAACAAAGTTCCGACAACAATGAGCAGTTCTTC.

This clone showed up just a few times. The identical CDR3 is also encoded by other nucleotide sequences in the sample. This chain joins TRBV18 and TRBJ2-5; D unclear. Germline assignment: CDR1 KGHSH and CDR2 LQKENI. Trimming shortened V by 3 bases and J by 3 bases, and 2 bases separated the two germline ends. The CDR3 sequence is 11 residues long. Here the CDR3 reads CASSPKETQYF. CDR3 nucleotide sequence: TGTGCCAGCTCACCTAAAGAGACCCAGTACTTC.

The chain joins TRBV5-4 to TRBJ1-4; 8 bases match TRBD1. From germline, CDR1 is SGHNT and CDR2 YYREEE (reference sequence). This CDR3 has 15 amino acids. After removal of 2 bases from V and 8 bases from J, the junction contained 8 bases not matched to a gene. CDR3 loop: CASSFPGQDREKLFF. Here the CDR3 DNA reads TGTGCCAGCAGCTTTCCGGGACAGGATAGAGAAAAACTGTTTTTT.

On this clone itself: Other DNA sequences of this sample code for an identical CDR3. The V call is TRBV6-6, the J call TRBJ1-5; D is undetermined. V lost 4 bases to trimming and J lost 6 bases, with 7 bases between them. CDR3 length equals 12 residues. From germline, CDR1 is MNHNY and CDR2 SVGAGI (reference sequence). The CDR3 sequence is CASSSRGQPQHF. DNA of the CDR3: TGTGCCAGCAGTTCCCGGGGTCAGCCCCAGCATTTT.

With regard to this clone: The identical CDR3 is also encoded by other nucleotide sequences in the sample. The chain couples TRBV5-1 to TRBJ1-2; TRBD1 aligns across 7 bases. The CDR3 length is 12 residues. Germline trimming cut 4 bases from V and 8 bases from J; bases unmatched to any gene: 5. CDR1 is SGHRS and CDR2 is YFSETQ in the germline V gene. CDR3 bases: TGCGCCAGCAGCGAAAACAGGGGAGGCTACACCTTC. It translates to CASSENRGGYTF.

V gene TRBV11-2 combines with J gene TRBJ1-2; 7 bases are a match to TRBD1. V shed 5 bases and J 2 bases; nucleotides not matched to a gene: 11. CDR1 and CDR2 (germline): SGHAT, FQNNGV. There are 16 residues in the CDR3. This CDR3 is CASSPVGGKLNYGYTF. The CDR3 region has the DNA TGTGCCAGCAGCCCAGTAGGGGGCAAATTGAACTATGGCTACACCTTC.

In this sample, this clone turned up once. The chain couples TRBV7-2 to TRBJ1-2; 9 bases map to TRBD1. This CDR3 has 12 amino acids. CDR1 is SGHTA and CDR2 is FQGNSA in the germline V gene. V shed 8 bases, J shed 10 bases, and the junction held 8 bases outside the gene matches. As DNA, the CDR3 is TGTGCCAGCTCTCCGGACAGGGGTATCTACACCTTC. Protein product: CASSPDRGIYTF.

J is TRBJ1-5 and V is TRBV2, with 9 nucleotides matching TRBD1. The germline gives CDR1 SNHLY, CDR2 FYNNEI. This CDR3 is built from 14 residues. V gave up 4 bases and J gave up 6 bases; unmatched junction bases: 4. The CDR3 region is CASSGGTGSQPQHF. CDR3 coding DNA: TGTGCCAGCAGTGGTGGGACAGGGAGTCAGCCCCAGCATTTT.

The genes are TRBV29-1 and TRBJ2-7; tentatively, D is TRBD2 (5 bases). CDR1 is SQVTM and CDR2 is ANQGSEA in the germline V gene. Trimming left V 0 bases short and J 6 bases short, with 15 bases between. There are 14 residues in the CDR3. CDR3 bases: TGCAGCGTTGAAGATCTATTGCGTGGAGGCGAGCAGTACTTC. This encodes CSVEDLLRGGEQYF.

This clone was seen a single time. This chain connects TRBV5-1 to TRBJ1-1; 7 bases agree with TRBD1. The V gene end was trimmed by 4 bases and the J gene end by 6 bases; junction bases not matched to a gene: 6. CDR3 length: 13 residues. The germline V gene encodes CDR1 SGHRS and CDR2 YFSETQ. In DNA form, the CDR3 reads TGCGCCAGCAGCCAACAGGGGAGGTCTGAAGCTTTCTTT. Residues: CASSQQGRSEAFF.